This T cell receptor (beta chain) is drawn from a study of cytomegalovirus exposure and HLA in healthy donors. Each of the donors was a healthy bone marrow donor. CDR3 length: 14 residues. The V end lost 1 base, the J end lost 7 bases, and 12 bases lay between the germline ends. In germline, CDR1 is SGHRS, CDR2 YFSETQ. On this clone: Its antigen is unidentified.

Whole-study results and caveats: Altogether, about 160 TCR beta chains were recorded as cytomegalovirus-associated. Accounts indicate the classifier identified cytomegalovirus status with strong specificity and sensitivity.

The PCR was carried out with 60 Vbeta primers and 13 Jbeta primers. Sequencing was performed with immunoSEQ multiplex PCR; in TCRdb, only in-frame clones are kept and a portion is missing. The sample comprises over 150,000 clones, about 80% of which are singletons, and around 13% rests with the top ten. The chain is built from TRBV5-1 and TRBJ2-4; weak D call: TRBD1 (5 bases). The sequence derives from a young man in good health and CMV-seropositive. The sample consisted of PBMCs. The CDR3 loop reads CASSLSDMNNIQYF. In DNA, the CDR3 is TGCGCCAGCAGCTTGTCGGACATGAATAACATTCAGTACTTC.